This T cell receptor beta chain came from a study of radiotherapy plus CTLA-4 blockade in lung cancer. Study results and caveats: Early blood T cell clone dynamics reportedly forecast response best, with interferon-beta. The study found tumor-derived TCR clones expanded in blood after radiotherapy plus ipilimumab.

This CDR3 is 13 amino acids long. V was clipped by 3 bases and J by 4 bases, with 10 bases between them. Per germline, CDR1 SGHRS and CDR2 YFSETQ. Sequencing used immunoSEQ multiplex PCR; TCRdb keeps in-frame clones, though not all of them. The repertoire holds about 110,000 clones, 85% to 90% seen once, with less than 2.5% in the top ten. Concerning this clone itself: Its antigen remains unidentified.

The chain uses TRBV5-1 and TRBJ1-1; tentatively, D is TRBD1 (5 bases). This specimen consisted of peripheral blood, obtained from a patient treated with radiotherapy plus ipilimumab. The source of this sequence is a human donor with non-small cell lung cancer that progressed on radiotherapy plus ipilimumab. Some clones in this sample may be carry-over from other donors' samples. As DNA, the CDR3 is TGCGCCAGCAGCTGGGGGACTTTCACTGAAGCTTTCTTT. Translation: CASSWGTFTEAFF.